This T cell receptor (beta chain) originates from a study of blood T cell repertoires in COVID-19. Original processing methods: By means of reference gene primer amplification, nucleated cell counts were estimated. Libraries were prepared by immunoSEQ multiplex PCR; TCRdb keeps only in-frame clonotypes and omits some of them. Clonal size and the V and J genes are those of that table, whereas D and trimming came from the DNA. The sample records around 190,000 clones, about four fifths being singletons. CDR1 and CDR2 (germline): SNHLY, FYNNEI. With 6 bases removed from V and 7 bases from J, the gap between germline ends came to 9 bases. This CDR3 has 12 amino acids. This clone was observed a few times.

This sequence originates from a woman in her thirties or forties with COVID-19, enrolled during active disease. The genes are TRBV2 and TRBJ1-4; no clear D gene. The source material was peripheral blood. The CDR3 coding sequence is TGTGCCAGCAGACCCGAGAGTGAAAAACTGTTTTTT. Translated: CASRPESEKLFF.